This TCR beta chain was documented in a study of cytomegalovirus exposure and HLA in healthy donors. Notes on the study in general: Listed as cytomegalovirus-associated were 150 or so TCR beta chains.

As concerns this clone: Its antigen remains unidentified.

The validation cohort, a group of over a hundred subjects, included the donors and was separate from the roughly 700-subject first cohort. Germline V gene sequence: CDR1 MNHNY, CDR2 SVGAGI (reference sequence). V shed 7 bases, J shed 8 bases, and the junction held 12 bases outside the gene matches. This CDR3 contains 15 residues. Assay used: immunoSEQ multiplex PCR; TCRdb lists only in-frame clones, some missing. The sample consists of some 150,000 clones, roughly 89% of them appearing once. The V call is TRBV6-6, the J call TRBJ2-2, with 8 bases lining up with TRBD2. The sequenced material came from PBMCs. This clonotype was sampled from a woman aged 18-35 years in good health and CMV-seropositive. CDR3 sequence reads: CASIPSGLGQGELFF. CDR3 bases: TGTGCCAGCATCCCCTCGGGACTAGGACAAGGGGAGCTGTTTTTT.